Given below is one T cell receptor (beta chain) in context. This was a deep-level run. Using immunoSEQ multiplex PCR, the repertoire was profiled, and TCRdb retains in-frame clones only, with some absent. Of 1,500,000 or so clones in the sample, over 95% were seen once. Healthy and HIV-negative, the adult donors had no recent acute infections or vaccinations. This entry belongs to a study of shared clonotypes between healthy human individuals. Across the study: In total, the donors were a couple of women and a few men aged 18 to 49.

V dropped 7 bases and J dropped 3 bases, with 19 bases sitting between them. The CDR3 length is 14 residues. CDR1 and CDR2 from the germline V gene are SQVTM and ANQGSEA. Sequenced material: naive CD4+ T cells sorted from blood. Subset noted: CD45RA+ positively selected. This sequence joins TRBV29-1 and TRBJ2-7; perhaps TRBD2 as D (7 bases). The TCR originated in a man aged 30 to 39 in good health. This CDR3 reads CSDGRGGGDYEQYF. For the CDR3, the DNA is TGCAGCGACGGAAGAGGGGGAGGGGACTACGAGCAGTACTTC.